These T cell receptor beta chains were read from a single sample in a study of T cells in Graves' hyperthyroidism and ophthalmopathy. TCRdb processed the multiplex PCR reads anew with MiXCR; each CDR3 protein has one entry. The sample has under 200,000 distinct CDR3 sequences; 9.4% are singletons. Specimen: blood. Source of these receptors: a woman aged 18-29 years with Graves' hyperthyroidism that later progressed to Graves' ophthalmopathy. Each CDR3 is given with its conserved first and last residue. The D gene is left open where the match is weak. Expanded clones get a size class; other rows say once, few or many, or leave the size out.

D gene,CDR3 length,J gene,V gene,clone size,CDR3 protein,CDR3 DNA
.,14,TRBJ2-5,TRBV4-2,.,CASSQWGIQETQYF,TGTGCCAGCAGCCAATGGGGTATCCAAGAGACCCAGTACTTC
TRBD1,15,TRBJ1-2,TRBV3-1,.,CASSQETGGHWGYTF,TGTGCCAGCAGCCAGGAGACAGGGGGCCATTGGGGCTACACCTTC
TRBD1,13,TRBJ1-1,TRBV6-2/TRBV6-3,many,CASSYRGPTEAFF,TGTGCCAGCAGCTACAGGGGGCCCACTGAAGCTTTCTTT
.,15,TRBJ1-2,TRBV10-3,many,CAISESTGLYYGYTF,TGTGCCATCAGTGAATCAACGGGCTTATATTATGGCTACACCTTC
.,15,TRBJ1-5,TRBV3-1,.,CASSQDGGIGQPQHF,TGTGCCAGCAGCCAAGATGGGGGGATAGGGCAGCCCCAGCATTTT
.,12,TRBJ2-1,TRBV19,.,CASSLAPYPQFF,TGTGCCAGTAGTTTGGCCCCCTATCCGCAGTTCTTC
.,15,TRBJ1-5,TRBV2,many,CASSEVRGRIQPQHF,TGTGCCAGCAGTGAGGTCAGGGGAAGGATTCAGCCCCAGCATTTT
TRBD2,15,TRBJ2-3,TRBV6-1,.,CAIRRGGRRTDTQYF,TGTGCCATCAGGCGGGGGGGGAGGAGGACAGATACGCAGTATTTT
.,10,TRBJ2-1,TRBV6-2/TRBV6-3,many,CASRDNEQFF,TGTGCCAGCAGAGACAATGAGCAGTTCTTC
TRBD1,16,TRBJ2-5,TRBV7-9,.,CASSSSGQGPKETQYF,TGTGCCAGCAGCTCCTCGGGACAGGGGCCTAAAGAGACCCAGTACTTC
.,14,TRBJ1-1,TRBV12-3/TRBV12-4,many,CASSFGLPPAEAFF,TGTGCCAGCAGCTTCGGTCTCCCCCCAGCTGAAGCTTTCTTT
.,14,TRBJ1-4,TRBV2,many,CASRVEATNEKLFF,TGTGCCAGCAGGGTCGAGGCAACTAATGAAAAACTGTTTTTT
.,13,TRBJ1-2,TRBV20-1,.,CSAQTLGGGGYTF,TGCAGTGCCCAGACTTTGGGAGGAGGTGGCTACACCTTC
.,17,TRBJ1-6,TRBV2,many,CASSGTLQGSYNSPLHF,TGTGCCAGCAGTGGAACCCTACAGGGCTCCTATAATTCACCCCTCCACTTT
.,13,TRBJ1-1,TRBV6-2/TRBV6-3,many,CASSYSRRAEAFF,TGTGCCAGCAGTTACTCGAGACGTGCTGAAGCTTTCTTT
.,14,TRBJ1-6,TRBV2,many,CATATGLDNSPLHF,TGTGCCACCGCCACAGGGTTAGATAATTCACCCCTCCACTTT
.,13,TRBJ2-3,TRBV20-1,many,CSARDDRTDTQYF,TGCAGTGCTAGAGATGACCGCACAGATACGCAGTATTTT
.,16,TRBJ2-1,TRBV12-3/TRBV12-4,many,CASSNYPTGSYNEQFF,TGTGCCAGCAGTAACTACCCGACAGGTAGCTACAATGAGCAGTTCTTC
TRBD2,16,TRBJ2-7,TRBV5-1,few,CASSLGTSGSFSEQYF,TGCGCCAGCAGCTTAGGGACTAGCGGGAGCTTTTCCGAGCAGTACTTC
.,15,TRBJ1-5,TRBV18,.,CASSPSGGYDQPQHF,TGTGCCAGCTCACCCAGTGGGGGGTACGATCAGCCCCAGCATTTT
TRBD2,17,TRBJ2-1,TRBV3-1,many,CASSHARQRGGYNEQFF,TGTGCCAGCAGCCACGCCCGACAGCGGGGGGGGTACAATGAGCAGTTCTTC
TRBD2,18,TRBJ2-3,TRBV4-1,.,CASSQEAGGLGRTDTQYF,TGCGCCAGCAGCCAAGAGGCGGGGGGGCTGGGGAGGACAGATACGCAGTATTTT
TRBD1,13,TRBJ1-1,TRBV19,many,CASSNRQGAEAFF,TGTGCCAGTAGTAACCGACAGGGAGCTGAAGCTTTCTTT
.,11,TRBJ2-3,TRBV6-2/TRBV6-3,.,CASSWTATQYF,TGTGCCAGCAGTTGGACAGCTACGCAGTATTTT
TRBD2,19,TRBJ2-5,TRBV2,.,CASNKKPGLAGTLEETQYF,TGTGCCAGCAATAAGAAGCCGGGACTAGCGGGAACGCTAGAAGAGACCCAGTACTTC
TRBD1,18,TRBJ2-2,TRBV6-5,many,CASSYSRTGVGDTGELFF,TGTGCCAGCAGTTACTCAAGGACAGGGGTTGGGGACACCGGGGAGCTGTTTTTT
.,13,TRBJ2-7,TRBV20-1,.,CSASKGSSYEQYF,TGCAGTGCTAGTAAAGGGAGCTCCTACGAGCAGTACTTC
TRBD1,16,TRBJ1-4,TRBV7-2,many,CASSLVGQGADEKLFF,TGTGCCAGCAGCTTAGTAGGACAGGGGGCAGATGAAAAACTGTTTTTT
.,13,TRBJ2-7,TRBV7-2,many,CASSPMGMGEQYF,TGTGCCAGCAGCCCCATGGGAATGGGCGAGCAGTACTTC
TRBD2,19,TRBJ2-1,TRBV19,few,CASSPARTSGGQSYNEQFF,TGTGCCAGTAGTCCGGCTCGGACTAGCGGGGGGCAGTCCTACAATGAGCAGTTCTTC